These T cell receptor beta chains were read from a single sample in a study of T cells in Graves' hyperthyroidism and ophthalmopathy. TCRdb re-called the multiplex PCR reads with MiXCR, one entry per CDR3 protein. The sample gives 600,000 to 650,000 distinct CDR3 sequences, 15% to 20% of which show up once; 3.5% to 4% is in the top ten. The sample was blood. The origin of the receptors is a woman younger than 45 with Graves' hyperthyroidism. Both conserved end residues are part of each CDR3. Each record gives: D gene, clone size, J gene, V gene, CDR3 protein, CDR3 DNA. D genes are given only for firm matches. Some rows have no size entry. The others give once, few or many, or a class for an expanded clone.

>.|many|TRBJ1-1|TRBV5-1
CASSLGARNTEAFF
TGCGCCAGCAGCTTGGGGGCTAGGAACACTGAAGCTTTCTTT
>.|many|TRBJ2-2|TRBV7-9
CASSQGWRNKAGELFF
TGTGCCAGCAGCCAGGGATGGAGGAACAAGGCCGGGGAGCTGTTTTTT
>.|many|TRBJ2-3|TRBV7-3
CASSPGQGSVDTQYF
TGTGCCAGCAGCCCCGGCCAGGGGTCGGTAGATACGCAGTATTTT
>.|many|TRBJ2-5|TRBV10-1
CASSESPVGTQYF
TGCGCCAGCAGTGAGTCACCGGTGGGGACCCAGTACTTC
>.|.|TRBJ2-7|TRBV7-9
CASSLLREQYF
TGTGCCAGCAGCCTCTTGCGCGAGCAGTACTTC
>TRBD2|many|TRBJ2-7|TRBV6-2/TRBV6-3
CASSHSGRIYEQYF
TGTGCCAGCAGTCATAGCGGGCGGATCTACGAGCAGTACTTC
>TRBD2|many|TRBJ2-1|TRBV20-1
CSARPTSGNYNEQFF
TGCAGTGCCCGACCGACTAGCGGGAACTACAATGAGCAGTTCTTC
>TRBD2|many|TRBJ2-2|TRBV2
CASLTTSGSTATGELFF
TGTGCCAGCCTTACGACTAGCGGGTCCACGGCCACCGGGGAGCTGTTTTTT
>TRBD2|many|TRBJ2-5|TRBV28
CASSFGGYGLAGEETQYF
TGTGCCAGCAGTTTCGGAGGTTACGGGCTAGCGGGAGAAGAGACCCAGTACTTC
>TRBD2|.|TRBJ2-5|TRBV25-1
CASPFLAGVGETQYF
TGTGCCAGCCCCTTTTTAGCGGGAGTGGGGGAGACCCAGTACTTC
>.|many|TRBJ2-2|TRBV24-1
CATSDLTGGNTGELFF
TGTGCCACCAGTGATTTAACAGGAGGGAACACCGGGGAGCTGTTTTTT
>.|once|TRBJ1-4|TRBV7-2
CASSLSGLNEKLFF
TGTGCCAGCAGCTTATCAGGACTCAATGAAAAACTGTTTTTT
>.|many|TRBJ2-3|TRBV3-1
CASSQVAGDTQYF
TGTGCCAGCAGCCAAGTTGCAGGGGATACGCAGTATTTT
>.|few|TRBJ2-7|TRBV27
CASSFLGGSQGEQYF
TGTGCCAGCAGTTTCCTCGGGGGTTCGCAGGGCGAGCAGTACTTC
>TRBD1|.|TRBJ1-2|TRBV5-1
CASSLAGQGDYGYTF
TGCGCCAGCAGCTTGGCCGGGCAGGGGGACTATGGCTACACCTTC
>.|.|TRBJ1-3|TRBV7-3
CASSLTAEDTIYF
TGTGCCAGCAGCTTAACGGCGGAGGACACCATATATTTT
>TRBD2|many|TRBJ2-7|TRBV11-2
CASSWGTSGNYEQYF
TGTGCCAGCAGCTGGGGGACTAGCGGGAACTACGAGCAGTACTTC
>.|.|TRBJ2-5|TRBV7-2
CASSSNTGYRETQYF
TGTGCCAGCAGTTCCAACACAGGTTATCGAGAGACCCAGTACTTC
>.|many|TRBJ2-3|TRBV7-2
CASSSRVTDTQYF
TGTGCCAGCAGCTCGAGAGTTACAGATACGCAGTATTTT
>.|.|TRBJ2-7|TRBV6-1
CASSPSHEQYF
TGTGCCAGCAGTCCCTCACACGAGCAGTACTTC
>TRBD1|.|TRBJ2-7|TRBV10-2
CASRPAGTGAYEQYF
TGCGCCAGCAGACCAGCCGGGACAGGCGCCTACGAGCAGTACTTC
>.|few|TRBJ2-7|TRBV7-2
CASSLDGAGTVGF
TGTGCCAGCAGCTTAGATGGTGCGGGAACCGTTGGCTTC